The rows below give T cell receptor beta chains drawn from one sample of a study of shared T cell receptors in the human thymus. Here immunoSEQ multiplex PCR was the method, and the copy in TCRdb shows in-frame clones only, minus some. The table includes 600,000 or so clones, around 87% detected once. The same data also contributed to another study, on human thymus T cells.

Source material: thymocytes. These TCRs come from a boy in the first two years of life with a congenital heart defect. Both conserved end residues are part of each CDR3. The D gene is left open where the match is weak. Rows give clone size only sometimes, using once, few, many, or a class for an expanded clone.

J gene: TRBJ2-7
clone size: once
D gene: TRBD2
V gene: TRBV4-2
CDR3 DNA: TGTGCCAGCAGCCAAGGAAGGGGACTAGTCTACGAGCAGTACTTC
CDR3 protein: CASSQGRGLVYEQYF

J gene: TRBJ2-2
clone size: -
D gene: TRBD1
V gene: TRBV6-5
CDR3 DNA: TGTGCCAGCAGTACGGGACAGGGGGACACCGGGGAGCTGTTTTTT
CDR3 protein: CASSTGQGDTGELFF

J gene: TRBJ2-7
clone size: -
D gene: -
V gene: TRBV25-1
CDR3 DNA: TGTGCCAGCAGTGTACGCCACGGTATCGACGAGCAGTACTTC
CDR3 protein: CASSVRHGIDEQYF

J gene: TRBJ2-1
clone size: -
D gene: -
V gene: TRBV27
CDR3 DNA: TGTGCCAGCAGTATCCAGCAGGGTGCCAATGAGCAGTTCTTC
CDR3 protein: CASSIQQGANEQFF

J gene: TRBJ2-2
clone size: -
D gene: -
V gene: TRBV28
CDR3 DNA: TGTGCCAGCAGCCAGATACCCGGGGAGCTGTTTTTT
CDR3 protein: CASSQIPGELFF

J gene: TRBJ1-1
clone size: -
D gene: -
V gene: TRBV5-1
CDR3 DNA: TGCGCCAGCAGCTTACAGGGAACTCTACTTGAAGGAAGTACTGAAGCTTTCTTT
CDR3 protein: CASSLQGTLLEGSTEAFF

J gene: TRBJ1-1
clone size: -
D gene: TRBD1
V gene: TRBV6-1
CDR3 DNA: TGTGCCAGCAGTGCAGGGGGAAACACTGAAGCTTTCTTT
CDR3 protein: CASSAGGNTEAFF

J gene: TRBJ2-3
clone size: -
D gene: TRBD2
V gene: TRBV7-9
CDR3 DNA: TGTGCCAGCAGCCTGGGACTAGCGGGAGGCACAGATACGCAGTATTTT
CDR3 protein: CASSLGLAGGTDTQYF

J gene: TRBJ2-1
clone size: -
D gene: TRBD2
V gene: TRBV4-3
CDR3 DNA: TGCGCCAGCAGCCAAGCCTCACTAGCGGGGGGTTACAATGAGCAGTTCTTC
CDR3 protein: CASSQASLAGGYNEQFF

J gene: TRBJ2-3
clone size: -
D gene: TRBD1
V gene: TRBV7-7
CDR3 DNA: TGTGCTAGCAGCCATTCCCCCGACAGGGTCACAGATACGCAGTATTTT
CDR3 protein: CASSHSPDRVTDTQYF

J gene: TRBJ2-1
clone size: -
D gene: TRBD2
V gene: TRBV15
CDR3 DNA: TGTGCCACCAGCAGAGTCGGACTAGCGGATTACAATGAGCAGTTCTTC
CDR3 protein: CATSRVGLADYNEQFF

J gene: TRBJ1-5
clone size: once
D gene: TRBD1
V gene: TRBV28
CDR3 DNA: TGTGCCAGCAATGCGACAGGGTATAGCAATCAGCCCCAGCATTTT
CDR3 protein: CASNATGYSNQPQHF

J gene: TRBJ1-2
clone size: -
D gene: -
V gene: TRBV25-1
CDR3 DNA: TGTGCCAGCAGCCCTGAGGGGGTGGGTGGCTACACCTTC
CDR3 protein: CASSPEGVGGYTF

J gene: TRBJ1-6
clone size: -
D gene: -
V gene: TRBV30
CDR3 DNA: TGTGCCGGGGGCCGGACCAATTCACCCCTCCACTTT
CDR3 protein: CAGGRTNSPLHF

J gene: TRBJ1-1
clone size: -
D gene: TRBD1
V gene: TRBV29-1
CDR3 DNA: TGCAGCGTGGCTCCGGGACAGGGGGATGAAGCTTTCTTT
CDR3 protein: CSVAPGQGDEAFF

J gene: TRBJ2-1
clone size: -
D gene: TRBD2
V gene: TRBV25-1
CDR3 DNA: TGTGCCAGCAGGACCCGGGAGGGGGATGAGCAGTTCTTC
CDR3 protein: CASRTREGDEQFF

J gene: TRBJ1-1
clone size: -
D gene: TRBD1
V gene: TRBV10-2
CDR3 DNA: TGCGCCAGCAGATGGGACAGGGCGGCCACTGAAGCTTTCTTT
CDR3 protein: CASRWDRAATEAFF

J gene: TRBJ2-5
clone size: -
D gene: -
V gene: TRBV15
CDR3 DNA: TGTGCCACCAGCAGAGATCCGGGCGGGAAGGTGGGGAGAGACGGGGAGACCCAGTACTTC
CDR3 protein: CATSRDPGGKVGRDGETQYF

J gene: TRBJ1-2
clone size: -
D gene: TRBD1
V gene: TRBV28
CDR3 DNA: TGTGCCAGCAGTTTGAGGGGGCTACCTAACTATGGCTACACCTTC
CDR3 protein: CASSLRGLPNYGYTF

J gene: TRBJ1-5
clone size: once
D gene: TRBD1
V gene: TRBV19
CDR3 DNA: TGTGCCAGTAGTATAGGCTTCAGGGGGTTGGGGAGCAATCAGCCCCAGCATTTT
CDR3 protein: CASSIGFRGLGSNQPQHF

J gene: TRBJ1-1
clone size: once
D gene: -
V gene: TRBV4-3
CDR3 DNA: TGCGCCAGCAGCCAAGATGGGTCAGCCAATGACACGAACACTGAAGCTTTCTTT
CDR3 protein: CASSQDGSANDTNTEAFF

J gene: TRBJ1-4
clone size: -
D gene: TRBD1
V gene: TRBV7-3
CDR3 DNA: TGTGCCAGCAGCTTAAGGGGGACAGGAACCAAGACTAATGAAAAACTGTTTTTT
CDR3 protein: CASSLRGTGTKTNEKLFF

J gene: TRBJ2-3
clone size: once
D gene: -
V gene: TRBV29-1
CDR3 DNA: TGCAGCGTTGGTGGCCCTCCCTCTAGCACAGATACGCAGTATTTT
CDR3 protein: CSVGGPPSSTDTQYF

J gene: TRBJ1-2
clone size: -
D gene: TRBD1
V gene: TRBV28
CDR3 DNA: TGTGCCAGCGAACAGGGGGCGGACTATGGCTACACCTTC
CDR3 protein: CASEQGADYGYTF

J gene: TRBJ2-1
clone size: -
D gene: TRBD2
V gene: TRBV15
CDR3 DNA: TGTGCCACCAGCAAATCACTAGCGGGGGGCCCTAGCTCCTACAATGAGCAGTTCTTC
CDR3 protein: CATSKSLAGGPSSYNEQFF

J gene: TRBJ2-1
clone size: -
D gene: -
V gene: TRBV4-1
CDR3 DNA: TGCGCCAGCAAGGCTAGCCCCTACAATGAGCAGTTCTTC
CDR3 protein: CASKASPYNEQFF

J gene: TRBJ2-6
clone size: -
D gene: TRBD2
V gene: TRBV25-1
CDR3 DNA: TGTGCCAGCAGTGACAGGGAGGGTTCTGGGGCCAACGTCCTGACTTTC
CDR3 protein: CASSDREGSGANVLTF

J gene: TRBJ1-5
clone size: once
D gene: -
V gene: TRBV6-5
CDR3 DNA: TGTGCCAGCAGTCCAAGGACAGATTACAATCAGCCCCAGCATTTT
CDR3 protein: CASSPRTDYNQPQHF

J gene: TRBJ1-5
clone size: -
D gene: -
V gene: TRBV21-1
CDR3 DNA: TGTGCCAGCAGCAACCCCCCTAGAGGTGATGAGGCAGGGGTGTATAGCAATCAGCCCCAGCATTTT
CDR3 protein: CASSNPPRGDEAGVYSNQPQHF

J gene: TRBJ1-3
clone size: -
D gene: -
V gene: TRBV28
CDR3 DNA: TGTGCCAGCAGATGGGGGGGCTCTGGAAACACCATATATTTT
CDR3 protein: CASRWGGSGNTIYF

J gene: TRBJ2-7
clone size: few
D gene: TRBD1
V gene: TRBV4-3
CDR3 DNA: TGCGCCAGCAGCCAGGGACAGGGGGCTTACGAGCAGTACTTC
CDR3 protein: CASSQGQGAYEQYF

J gene: TRBJ2-5
clone size: -
D gene: TRBD1
V gene: TRBV9
CDR3 DNA: TGTGCCAGCAGCACCCGGGACAGCCAAGAGACCCAGTACTTC
CDR3 protein: CASSTRDSQETQYF

J gene: TRBJ1-1
clone size: -
D gene: TRBD1
V gene: TRBV28
CDR3 DNA: TGTGCCAGCAGTTTATTGGCAGGGGGGAAGAACACTGAAGCTTTCTTT
CDR3 protein: CASSLLAGGKNTEAFF

J gene: TRBJ2-7
clone size: once
D gene: TRBD2
V gene: TRBV5-6
CDR3 DNA: TGTGCCAGCAGCGGACTAGCGGGAGGGCCGAGCGAGCAGTACTTC
CDR3 protein: CASSGLAGGPSEQYF

J gene: TRBJ2-7
clone size: once
D gene: -
V gene: TRBV27
CDR3 DNA: TGTGCCAGCAGTCCCCGTCCCTACGAGCAGTACTTC
CDR3 protein: CASSPRPYEQYF

J gene: TRBJ1-3
clone size: -
D gene: -
V gene: TRBV7-9
CDR3 DNA: TGTGCCAGCAGTCCTCAAAGCGGGAACACCATATATTTT
CDR3 protein: CASSPQSGNTIYF

J gene: TRBJ2-7
clone size: -
D gene: TRBD1
V gene: TRBV14
CDR3 DNA: TGTGCCAGCAGCCAAGAAAGGGACAGTTACGAGCAGTACTTC
CDR3 protein: CASSQERDSYEQYF

J gene: TRBJ2-1
clone size: -
D gene: TRBD1
V gene: TRBV5-6
CDR3 DNA: TGTGCCAGCAGCTTACCGGGACAGGGAGTTGAGCAGTTCTTC
CDR3 protein: CASSLPGQGVEQFF

J gene: TRBJ2-1
clone size: -
D gene: -
V gene: TRBV29-1
CDR3 DNA: TGCAGCGTTACTAGGTACAATGAGCAGTTCTTC
CDR3 protein: CSVTRYNEQFF

J gene: TRBJ1-5
clone size: once
D gene: -
V gene: TRBV28
CDR3 DNA: TGTGCCAGCAGTTTACGCCCGGATCAGCCCCAGCATTTT
CDR3 protein: CASSLRPDQPQHF

J gene: TRBJ2-5
clone size: -
D gene: -
V gene: TRBV5-1
CDR3 DNA: TGCGCCAGCTCCCATGTTCGGTCCTATAGAGAGACCCAGTACTTC
CDR3 protein: CASSHVRSYRETQYF

J gene: TRBJ2-5
clone size: once
D gene: TRBD2
V gene: TRBV15
CDR3 DNA: TGTGCCACCAGCAGGAAAGCGGGAGTAGGAGTTTTGTTGGAAGAGACCCAGTACTTC
CDR3 protein: CATSRKAGVGVLLEETQYF

J gene: TRBJ1-2
clone size: -
D gene: -
V gene: TRBV9
CDR3 DNA: TGTGCCAGGGGGGGGGTTGGCTACACCTTC
CDR3 protein: CARGGVGYTF

J gene: TRBJ1-1
clone size: -
D gene: -
V gene: TRBV5-1
CDR3 DNA: TGCGCCAGCAGCATGGTCTCGAACACTGAAGCTTTCTTT
CDR3 protein: CASSMVSNTEAFF

J gene: TRBJ1-4
clone size: few
D gene: TRBD1
V gene: TRBV5-1
CDR3 DNA: TGCGCCAGCAGCCTCCGACAGGGGAGTGAAAAACTGTTTTTT
CDR3 protein: CASSLRQGSEKLFF

J gene: TRBJ1-2
clone size: -
D gene: TRBD1
V gene: TRBV11-2
CDR3 DNA: TGTGCCAGCAGACCGGACAGGGCTAACTATGGCTACACCTTC
CDR3 protein: CASRPDRANYGYTF

J gene: TRBJ2-1
clone size: few
D gene: TRBD2
V gene: TRBV5-6
CDR3 DNA: TGTGCCAGCAGCCGAGGGAGCTGGACTAGAAATCAAGATGAGCAGTTCTTC
CDR3 protein: CASSRGSWTRNQDEQFF

J gene: TRBJ2-1
clone size: -
D gene: TRBD2
V gene: TRBV5-1
CDR3 DNA: TGCGCCAGCAGCCCTGGGCTAGCGGGGCCATACAATGAGCAGTTCTTC
CDR3 protein: CASSPGLAGPYNEQFF

J gene: TRBJ1-2
clone size: -
D gene: TRBD1
V gene: TRBV27
CDR3 DNA: TGTGCCAGCAGTTTATTTGGGACAGGGGCCAAACTCGAAACCTATGGCTACACCTTC
CDR3 protein: CASSLFGTGAKLETYGYTF

J gene: TRBJ2-7
clone size: -
D gene: TRBD1
V gene: TRBV5-5
CDR3 DNA: TGTGCCAGCAGCTTGGACGCGCATTACAGGGGATTTTGGGAGCAGTACTTC
CDR3 protein: CASSLDAHYRGFWEQYF

J gene: TRBJ2-7
clone size: -
D gene: TRBD1
V gene: TRBV2
CDR3 DNA: TGTGCCAGCAGTGAGCCCTGGTTTGGACAGGGGGCCTACGAGCAGTACTTC
CDR3 protein: CASSEPWFGQGAYEQYF

J gene: TRBJ2-7
clone size: -
D gene: -
V gene: TRBV5-1
CDR3 DNA: TGCGCCAGCAGCTTGGCCAATCGAGGCCTAGCTGGCCCCTACGAGCAGTACTTC
CDR3 protein: CASSLANRGLAGPYEQYF

J gene: TRBJ1-1
clone size: -
D gene: -
V gene: TRBV28
CDR3 DNA: TGTGCCAGCAGTTCTCTCCCTTCTCGGCCCTACCCTAGGGCTTTCTTT
CDR3 protein: CASSSLPSRPYPRAFF

J gene: TRBJ1-1
clone size: -
D gene: -
V gene: TRBV5-1
CDR3 DNA: TGCGCCAGCAGCCTTTGGCAGGGGAGCACTGAAGCTTTCTTT
CDR3 protein: CASSLWQGSTEAFF

J gene: TRBJ2-3
clone size: -
D gene: -
V gene: TRBV2
CDR3 DNA: TGTGCCAGCGGGGGGGCCGAGACGCAGTATTTT
CDR3 protein: CASGGAETQYF

J gene: TRBJ2-7
clone size: few
D gene: TRBD1
V gene: TRBV6-1
CDR3 DNA: TGTGCCAGCAGGGCTAGCTCAGGGGGTTACGAGCAGTACTTC
CDR3 protein: CASRASSGGYEQYF

J gene: TRBJ1-4
clone size: -
D gene: TRBD1
V gene: TRBV2
CDR3 DNA: TGTGCCAGCAGTGAAGCGCCTAATAAGGGGGCTAGGGGTGAAAAACTGTTTTTT
CDR3 protein: CASSEAPNKGARGEKLFF